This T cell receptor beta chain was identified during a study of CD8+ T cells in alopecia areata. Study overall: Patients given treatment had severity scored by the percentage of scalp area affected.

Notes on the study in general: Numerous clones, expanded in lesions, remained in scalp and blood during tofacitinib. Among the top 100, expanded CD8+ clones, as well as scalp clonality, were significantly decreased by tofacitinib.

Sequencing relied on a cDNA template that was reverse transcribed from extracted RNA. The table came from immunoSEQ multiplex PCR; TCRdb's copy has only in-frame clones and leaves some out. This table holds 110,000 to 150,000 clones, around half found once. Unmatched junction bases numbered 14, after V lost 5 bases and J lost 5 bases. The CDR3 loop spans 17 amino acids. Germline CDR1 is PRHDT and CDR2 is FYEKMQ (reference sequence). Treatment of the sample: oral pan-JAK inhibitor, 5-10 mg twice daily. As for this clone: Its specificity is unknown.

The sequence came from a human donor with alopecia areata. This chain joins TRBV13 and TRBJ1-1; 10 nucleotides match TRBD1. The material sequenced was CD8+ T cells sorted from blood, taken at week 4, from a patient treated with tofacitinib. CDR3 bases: TGTGCCAGCAGCCCCGTCCCGGGACAGGGGTCGGGGACTGAAGCTTTCTTT. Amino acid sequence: CASSPVPGQGSGTEAFF. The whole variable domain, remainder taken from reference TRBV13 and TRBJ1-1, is AAGVIQSPRHLIKEKRETATLKCYPIPRHDTVYWYQQGPGQDPQFLISFYEKMQSDKGSIPDRFSAQQFSDYHSELNMSSLELGDSALYFCASSPVPGQGSGTEAFFGQGTRLTVV.